These 21 T cell receptor beta chains share one sample of origin, sequenced in a study of vaccination and CD4 T cells after COVID-19. Sequencing of DNA taken from cultured CD4+ T cells relied on the Oncomine TCR Beta short-read assay. Each CDR3 protein is one row after TCRdb ran MiXCR on the PCR reads. Counted here are 15,000 to 20,000 distinct CDR3 sequences, 36% occurring once; the ten biggest clones make up roughly 20%. The antigens for these receptors are not known. Described treatment: approximately nine-day PBMC culture with coronavirus spike peptide pools or control peptides (ViraFEST assay). This material consisted of CD4+ T cells from blood, cultured in vitro, taken before SARS-CoV-2 vaccination. The source of these receptors is a human donor who received a COVID-19 vaccine.

The chain uses TRBV21-1 and TRBJ1-2; TRBD1 was called by the table and not checked on the DNA. TRBV21-1 is recorded as a pseudogene. CDR3 length: 17 amino acids. CDR3 sequence: CASNTDRGTIANYGYTF. CDR3 DNA sequence: TGTGCCAGCAACACGGACAGGGGGACCATCGCTAACTATGGCTACACCTTC.

This clonotype appeared a few times. V and J are TRBV27 and TRBJ2-7, with D possibly matching TRBD2 (7 bases). From germline, CDR1 is MNHEY and CDR2 SMNVEV (reference sequence). The CDR3 contains 14 residues. The V end lost 0 bases, the J end lost 13 bases, and 19 bases lay between the germline ends. CDR3 sequence reads: CASSLSRGRDTLYF. In DNA form, the CDR3 reads TGTGCCAGCAGTTTATCTCGGGGGAGGGACACCTTATACTTC.

V gene TRBV29-1 combines with J gene TRBJ2-7, with D hard to call. CDR1 and CDR2 (germline): SQVTM, ANQGSEA. The V gene lost 7 bases and the J gene lost 7 bases, with 20 bases spanning the gap. The CDR3 totals 13 residues. CDR3 sequence reads: CSAIRSGLGEQYF. CDR3 sequence (DNA): TGCAGCGCCATCAGGTCCGGATTGGGGGAGCAGTACTTC.

The chain has TRBV6-1 and TRBJ1-6; no reliable D call. In germline, CDR1 is MNHNS, CDR2 SASEGT. This CDR3 is 12 amino acids long. The germline V and J ends were trimmed by 7 bases and 4 bases, with 5 bases remaining between them. The CDR3 DNA reads as TGTGCCAGCATTAGTTATAATTCACCCCTCCACTTT. This codes for CASISYNSPLHF.

J is TRBJ1-2 and V is TRBV3-1; 8 nucleotides align to TRBD1. V was pared by 8 bases and J by 8 bases, with 13 bases of the junction left unmatched. There are 14 residues in the CDR3. Germline V gene lookup returns CDR1 LGHDT and CDR2 YNNKEL (reference sequence). CDR3 amino acids: CASRNRGTIGGYTF. In DNA form, the CDR3 reads TGTGCCAGCCGGAACAGGGGGACCATAGGAGGCTACACCTTC.

The V call is TRBV19, the J call TRBJ1-5, with 10 bases fitting TRBD1. The CDR3 extends over 14 amino acids. With V trimmed by 5 bases and J by 6 bases, 4 bases remained unmatched. Per germline, CDR1 LNHDA and CDR2 SQIVND (reference sequence). This chain's CDR3 is CASSVTGGPQPQHF. The CDR3 DNA reads as TGTGCCAGTAGTGTGACAGGGGGCCCTCAGCCCCAGCATTTT.

This clonotype was observed a handful of times. The rearrangement uses TRBV20-1 and TRBJ1-5; weak D call: TRBD1 (6 bases). Germline CDR1 DFQATT, CDR2 SNEGSKA (reference sequence). The CDR3 contains 15 residues. Trimming stripped 2 bases from V and 0 bases from J, with 11 bases between. CDR3 residues: CSARPQGLSNQPQHF. The DNA of the CDR3 is TGCAGTGCTAGACCACAGGGACTTAGCAATCAGCCCCAGCATTTT.

J is TRBJ2-1 and V is TRBV11-3, with 12 bases that match TRBD2. The CDR3 is made up of 17 amino acids. Per germline, CDR1 SGHNT and CDR2 YENEEA. V dropped 1 base and J dropped 5; count of bases not matched to a gene: 6. The CDR3 reads CASSLVSSGGENNEQFF. CDR3 in DNA: TGTGCCAGCAGCTTAGTCTCTAGCGGGGGGGAAAACAATGAGCAGTTCTTC.

The chain has TRBV29-1 and TRBJ1-1; D is possibly TRBD1 (5 bases). V dropped 6 bases and J dropped 3 bases, with 14 bases sitting between them. CDR1 and CDR2 (germline): SQVTM, ANQGSEA. The CDR3 has 13 residues. The DNA for the CDR3 is TGCAGCGTCCTTATTGGGGGGGACACTGAAGCTTTCTTT. Translating it yields CSVLIGGDTEAFF.

The chain is built from TRBV18 and TRBJ1-5, with a weak D call TRBD1 (6 bases). V lost 3 bases, J lost 4 bases, and 7 bases lay in between. The CDR3 has 13 amino acids. CDR1 is KGHSH and CDR2 is LQKENI in the germline V gene. CDR3 region: CASSPTGNQPQHF. The DNA of the CDR3 is TGTGCCAGCTCACCTACAGGGAATCAGCCCCAGCATTTT.

The chain carries TRBV19 and TRBJ1-4, with TRBD1 as a possible D gene (5 bases). The CDR3 runs to 13 residues. The V end lost 2 bases, the J end lost 7 bases, and 8 bases lay between the germline ends. Germline CDR1 and CDR2: LNHDA and SQIVND (reference sequence). The CDR3 spells CASSIPGFEKLFF. The CDR3, as DNA: TGTGCCAGTAGTATACCAGGGTTTGAAAAACTGTTTTTT.

This clonotype appeared a few times. The chain uses TRBV21-1 and TRBJ1-5; whether TRBD1, the table's D call, matches the DNA was not checked. TRBV21-1 is classified as a pseudogene. CDR3 length: 15 amino acids. CDR3 coding DNA: TGTGCCAGCAGCAAACTCCGCAGGGGCAATCAGCCCCAGCATTTT. As protein: CASSKLRRGNQPQHF.

The sample holds a few counts of this clonotype. V and J are TRBV5-5 and TRBJ2-1; D remains ambiguous. The V gene lost 3 bases and the J gene lost 7 bases, with 5 bases spanning the gap. This CDR3 contains 11 residues. Germline assignment: CDR1 SGHKS and CDR2 YYEKEE (reference sequence). CDR3 region: CASSSRNEQFF. CDR3 in DNA: TGTGCCAGCAGCTCGCGGAATGAGCAGTTCTTC.

This chain connects TRBV3-1 to TRBJ2-5; 7 bases agree with TRBD2. Trimming took 1 base from V and 5 from J; bases not matched to a gene: 7. Germline CDR1 reads LGHDT; CDR2 reads YNNKEL (reference sequence). The CDR3 runs to 15 residues. DNA for the CDR3: TGTGCCAGCAGCCAAGGTCCGGGTAGCGGGGAGACCCAGTACTTC. Residues: CASSQGPGSGETQYF.

This clonotype was observed a few times. The chain links TRBV6-1 to TRBJ2-7, with D hard to call. This CDR3 has 12 amino acids. V lost 1 base and J 2 bases, leaving 3 bases between the germline ends. Germline V CDR1 and CDR2: MNHNS, SASEGT. In nucleotides, the CDR3 is TGTGCCAGCAGTGAAGGCCCCTACGAGCAGTACTTC. It yields the protein CASSEGPYEQYF.

The chain carries TRBV18 and TRBJ2-7, with 10 bases that match TRBD1. The CDR3 sequence is 16 residues long. After removal of 6 bases from V and 3 bases from J, the junction contained 11 bases not matched to a gene. The germline CDR1 and CDR2 sequences are KGHSH and LQKENI. The CDR3 DNA reads as TGTGCCAGCTCCGCCCGAAGCGGACAGGGGGTCTACGAGCAGTACTTC. This sequence encodes CASSARSGQGVYEQYF. The whole variable domain, filled in from reference TRBV18 and TRBJ2-7, reads NAGVMQNPRHLVRRRGQEARLRCSPMKGHSHVYWYRQLPEEGLKFMVYLQKENIIDESGMPKERFSAEFPKEGPSILRIQQVVRGDSAAYFCASSARSGQGVYEQYFGPGTRLTVT.

The chain carries TRBV24-1 and TRBJ2-3; 8 bases fit TRBD2. This CDR3 is 16 amino acids long. The germline gives CDR1 KGHDR, CDR2 SFDVKD. J gave up 1 base and V 0 bases, and 2 bases lay outside the gene matches. The CDR3 loop is CATSDLLTSGTDTQYF. The CDR3 bases are TGTGCCACCAGTGATTTGCTGACTAGCGGCACAGATACGCAGTATTTT.

This clonotype was detected a few times. The V gene is TRBV6-1, the J gene TRBJ1-2; TRBD1 matches at 8 bases. Trimming removed 2 bases from V and 3 bases from J; junction bases left unmatched: 2. Per the germline V gene, CDR1 is MNHNS and CDR2 is SASEGT. The CDR3 consists of 14 residues. The CDR3 nucleotides are TGTGCCAGCAGTGAACGGGACAGGTACTATGGCTACACCTTC. Protein product: CASSERDRYYGYTF.

The J gene is TRBJ2-3, the V gene TRBV20-1; TRBD2 matches at 9 bases. Germline CDR1 and CDR2: DFQATT and SNEGSKA (reference sequence). The CDR3 spans 13 residues. CDR3 loop: CTARLADTDTQYF. As DNA, the CDR3 is TGCACTGCCCGACTAGCGGACACAGATACGCAGTATTTT.

The V call is TRBV6-2 or TRBV6-3, the J call TRBJ2-7, with 8 bases fitting TRBD1. The V segment lost 0 bases and the J segment 2 bases; nucleotides outside the gene matches: 9. This CDR3 has 17 amino acids. Germline V gene lookup returns CDR1 MNHEY and CDR2 SVGEGT. CDR3 DNA: TGTGCCAGCAGTTACTCCGCACCAGGGGGCGCGACCTACGAGCAGTACTTC. Its translation: CASSYSAPGGATYEQYF.

The chain links TRBV5-1 to TRBJ2-5; D remains ambiguous. This CDR3 comprises 14 residues. Trimming took 0 bases from V and 1 from J, leaving 7 bases between them. Looked up from germline, CDR1 is SGHRS and CDR2 is YFSETQ. The CDR3 DNA reads TGCGCCAGCAGCTTGGACCTCACCCAAGAGACCCAGTACTTC. Protein product: CASSLDLTQETQYF.